What follows describes a single T cell receptor beta chain. TCRdb recomputed calls from the 5' RACE reads with MiXCR, one row per CDR3 protein. The table lists roughly 1.6 million distinct CDR3 sequences, under 35% of them singletons. The sample is drawn from a study of identical twins. V dropped 2 bases and J dropped 13; count of bases not matched to a gene: 15. CDR1 is DFQATT, CDR2 SNEGSKA, per germline (reference sequence). The CDR3 loop spans 15 amino acids. Sequencing input: cord blood. The receptor's source is a newborn girl in good health. The rearrangement joins TRBV20-1 to TRBJ2-1; 9 bases agree with TRBD2. The CDR3, as DNA: TGCAGTGCTAGACCCGGGACTAGCATTCAAGAGACCCAGTTCTTC. Amino acid sequence: CSARPGTSIQETQFF.